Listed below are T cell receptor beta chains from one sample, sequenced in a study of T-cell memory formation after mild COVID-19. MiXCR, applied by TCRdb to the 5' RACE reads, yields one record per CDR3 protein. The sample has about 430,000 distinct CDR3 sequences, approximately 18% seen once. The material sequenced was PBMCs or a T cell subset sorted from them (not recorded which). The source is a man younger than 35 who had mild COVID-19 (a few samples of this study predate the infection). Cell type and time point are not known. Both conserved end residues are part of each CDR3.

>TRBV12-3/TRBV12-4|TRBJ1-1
CASNWSHTNPSAEAFF
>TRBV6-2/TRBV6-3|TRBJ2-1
CASSYVMRGQGRNEQFF
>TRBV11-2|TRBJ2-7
CASSGAFGTASYEQYF
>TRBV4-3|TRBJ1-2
CASSQGGTPNYGYTF
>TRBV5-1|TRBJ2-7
CASSKVSYEQYF
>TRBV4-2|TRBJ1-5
CASSQEAQGNQPQHF
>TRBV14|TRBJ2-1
CASSQDTTSGGLYNEQFF
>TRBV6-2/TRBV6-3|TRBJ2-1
CASSPRTHEQFF
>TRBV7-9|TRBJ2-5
CASSPVLSGETQYF
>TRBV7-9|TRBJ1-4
CASSFSGENNEKLFF
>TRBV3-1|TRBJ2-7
CASSQRGSYEQYF
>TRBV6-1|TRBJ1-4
CASSRLGGHGEKLFF
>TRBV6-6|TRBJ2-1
CASSPKSPNEQFF
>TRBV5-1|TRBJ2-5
CASSYIGGQLQETQYF
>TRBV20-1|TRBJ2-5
CSADKRTSGGETQYF
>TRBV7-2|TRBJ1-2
CASTPFKVGDGYTF
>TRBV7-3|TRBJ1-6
CASSLRHGDSPLHF
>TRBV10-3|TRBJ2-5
CAISGSGTGAIDGEETQYF
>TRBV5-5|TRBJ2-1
CASSGVGSSGHNEQFF
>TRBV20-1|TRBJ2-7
CSARGPSVPTYEQYF
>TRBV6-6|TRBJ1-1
CASSYQPGAATEAFF
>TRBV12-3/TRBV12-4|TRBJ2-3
CASSLSSGDTQYF
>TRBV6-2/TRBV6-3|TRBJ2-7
CASSYSDEGPGEQYF
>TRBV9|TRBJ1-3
CASSPHPTGGNTIYF
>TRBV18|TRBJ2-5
CASSPLPGQPGGTQYF
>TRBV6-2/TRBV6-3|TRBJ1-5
CASKRGATAQHF
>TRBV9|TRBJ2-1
CASSGLAGLNEQFF
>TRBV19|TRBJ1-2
CASSPFGQGGNYGYTF